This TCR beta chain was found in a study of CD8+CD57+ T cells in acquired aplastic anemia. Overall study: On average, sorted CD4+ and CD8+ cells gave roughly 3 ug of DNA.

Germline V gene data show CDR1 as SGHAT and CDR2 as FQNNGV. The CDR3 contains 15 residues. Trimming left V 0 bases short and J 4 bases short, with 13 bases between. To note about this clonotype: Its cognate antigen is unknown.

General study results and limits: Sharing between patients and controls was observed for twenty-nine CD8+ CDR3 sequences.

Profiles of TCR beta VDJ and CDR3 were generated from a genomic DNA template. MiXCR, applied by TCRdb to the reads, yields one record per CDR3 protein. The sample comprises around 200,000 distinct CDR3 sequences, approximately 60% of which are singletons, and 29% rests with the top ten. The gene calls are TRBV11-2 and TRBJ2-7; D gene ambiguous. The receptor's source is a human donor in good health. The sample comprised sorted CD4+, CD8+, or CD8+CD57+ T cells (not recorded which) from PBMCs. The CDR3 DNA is TGTGCCAGCAGCTTAGATGTGGGGTACCTATACGAGCAGTACTTC. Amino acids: CASSLDVGYLYEQYF.